Below, 15 T cell receptor beta chains from the same sample are listed, as sequenced in a study of T cell changes during pregnancy in multiple sclerosis. The assay was immunoSEQ multiplex PCR, and TCRdb's table has in-frame clones only and misses some. The sample consists of under 85,000 clones, around 94% of them appearing once. Sequencing used CD4+ T cells from peripheral blood mononuclear cells, obtained before pregnancy. These receptors all come from a female donor with multiple sclerosis, enrolled in a pregnancy study.

This chain connects TRBV5-4 to TRBJ1-3; the match to TRBD1 covers 9 bases. Germline trimming cut 0 bases from V and 2 bases from J; bases unmatched to any gene: 3. The CDR3 is 16 residues long. CDR1 is SGHNT, CDR2 YYREEE, per germline (reference sequence). The CDR3 DNA reads TGTGCCAGCAGCTTGGCGGGACAGGGACCTGGAAACACCATATATTTT. Protein: CASSLAGQGPGNTIYF.

J is TRBJ1-1 and V is TRBV7-9; D possibly corresponds to TRBD1 (6 bases). Trimming took 4 bases from V and 6 from J, leaving 21 bases between them. Germline assignment: CDR1 SEHNR and CDR2 FQNEAQ (reference sequence). CDR3 length equals 16 residues. CDR3 loop: CASSSRKGVVYPEAFF. As DNA, the CDR3 is TGTGCCAGCAGCTCGAGAAAGGGGGTGGTGTATCCTGAAGCTTTCTTT.

V gene TRBV6-5 combines with J gene TRBJ1-3; weak D call: TRBD1 (6 bases). Germline CDR1 and CDR2: MNHEY and SVGAGI. Trimming left V 2 bases short and J 4 bases short, with 12 bases between. CDR3 size: 15 residues. The CDR3 DNA follows: TGTGCCAGCAGTTACAAGGGGGTCACAGGAAACACCATATATTTT. Its translation is CASSYKGVTGNTIYF.

The V and J genes are TRBV14 and TRBJ1-2; TRBD1 agrees at 11 bases. J was trimmed by 7 bases and V by 4 bases; bases with no gene match: 11. The CDR3 runs to 16 residues. CDR1 and CDR2 (germline): SGHDN, FVKESK. The CDR3 region is CASSRTGGDMVGGYTF. Written as DNA, the CDR3 is TGTGCCAGCAGCCGGACAGGGGGCGACATGGTGGGTGGCTACACCTTC.

The chain joins TRBV2 to TRBJ2-1; 10 bases fit TRBD2. The CDR3 consists of 16 residues. Germline CDR1 reads SNHLY; CDR2 reads FYNNEI. The V segment lost 7 bases and the J segment 0 bases; nucleotides outside the gene matches: 6. The CDR3, as DNA: TGTGCCAGCAAGGCTAGCGGGAGCCTCTCCTACAATGAGCAGTTCTTC. Protein product: CASKASGSLSYNEQFF.

The V gene is TRBV6-5, the J gene TRBJ2-1; D unresolved. V was cut by 7 bases and J by 4 bases, with 17 bases left in between. This CDR3 is 15 amino acids long. Looked up from germline, CDR1 is MNHEY and CDR2 is SVGAGI. CDR3 region: CASTQAPSGYNEQFF. Written as DNA, the CDR3 is TGTGCCAGCACACAAGCGCCTAGTGGGTACAATGAGCAGTTCTTC.

V usage is TRBV7-3 and J usage is TRBJ2-1, with TRBD2 matching over 9 bases. The CDR3 spans 15 residues. Unmatched junction bases numbered 5, after V lost 4 bases and J lost 4 bases. CDR1 is SGHTA and CDR2 is FQGTGA in the germline V gene. CDR3 sequence: CASSSHGLAYNEQFF. The CDR3 DNA follows: TGTGCCAGCAGCTCGCACGGACTAGCGTACAATGAGCAGTTCTTC. The whole variable domain, remainder taken from reference TRBV7-3 and TRBJ2-1, is GAGVSQTPSNKVTEKGKYVELRCDPISGHTALYWYRQSLGQGPEFLIYFQGTGAADDSGLPNDRFFAVRPEGSVSTLKIQRTERGDSAVYLCASSSHGLAYNEQFFGPGTRLTVL.

The chain recombines TRBV6-5 with TRBJ1-2, with TRBD1 matching over 10 bases. Trimming removed 2 bases from V and 2 bases from J; junction bases left unmatched: 5. This CDR3 contains 16 residues. Germline loops: CDR1 MNHEY, CDR2 SVGAGI. The CDR3 spells CASSYGDRGRNYGYTF. The CDR3 nucleotides read TGTGCCAGCAGTTACGGGGACAGGGGACGGAACTATGGCTACACCTTC.

The chain uses TRBV18 and TRBJ1-1, with unresolved D. Trimming removed 3 bases from V and 0 bases from J, with 8 bases in between. Looked up from germline, CDR1 is KGHSH and CDR2 is LQKENI. The CDR3 is 14 residues long. This chain's CDR3 is CASSPQSMNTEAFF. In DNA, the CDR3 is TGTGCCAGCTCACCCCAATCAATGAACACTGAAGCTTTCTTT.

V usage is TRBV5-1 and J usage is TRBJ1-1; the D gene is possibly TRBD1 (5 bases). This CDR3 spans 16 amino acids. CDR1 is SGHRS and CDR2 is YFSETQ in the germline V gene. With 2 bases removed from V and 1 base from J, the gap between germline ends came to 15 bases. CDR3 coding DNA: TGCGCCAGCAGCTTTGACCCCCAGGGTTCGAACACTGAAGCTTTCTTT. Its protein product is CASSFDPQGSNTEAFF.

In DNA form, the CDR3 reads TGTGCCAGCAGCCTTAGGAGAACTAGCACAGATACGCAGTATTTT. The encoded protein is CASSLRRTSTDTQYF. The chain combines TRBV2 with TRBJ2-3, with D hard to call. The CDR3 is 15 amino acids. The V end lost 6 bases, the J end lost 0 bases, and 13 bases lay between the germline ends. Germline V gene lookup returns CDR1 SNHLY and CDR2 FYNNEI.

The chain couples TRBV29-1 to TRBJ2-1, with 10 bases aligning to TRBD1. The CDR3 contains 14 residues. V shed 7 bases, J shed 5 bases, and the junction held 8 bases outside the gene matches. The germline V gene has CDR1 SQVTM and CDR2 ANQGSEA. The CDR3 loop is CSAETGGVNNEQFF. CDR3 nucleotide sequence: TGCAGCGCAGAGACAGGGGGCGTCAACAATGAGCAGTTCTTC.

The V and J genes are TRBV19 and TRBJ1-2; D perhaps matches TRBD1 (6 bases). The ends were cut back, 5 bases at V and 4 bases at J, with 17 bases in the middle. Germline V gives CDR1 LNHDA, CDR2 SQIVND (reference sequence). The CDR3 consists of 15 residues. The CDR3 region has the DNA TGTGCCAGTAGTCTCCCCTCCGACAGGTTCTATGGCTACACCTTC. Translation gives CASSLPSDRFYGYTF.

The chain recombines TRBV6-4 with TRBJ2-7, with 9 nucleotides matching TRBD2. CDR1 MRHNA and CDR2 SNTAGT come from the germline V gene. The CDR3 sequence is 14 residues long. V lost 8 bases and J lost 4; bases outside the gene matches: 9. In DNA, the CDR3 is TGTGCCAGCGGAAAGCGGGAGGATGAGTACGAGCAGTACTTC. Protein: CASGKREDEYEQYF.

This clone was detected only once. The chain recombines TRBV11-2 with TRBJ1-2; D is perhaps TRBD1 (5 bases). Trimming removed 0 bases from V and 0 bases from J, with 11 bases in between. Germline values: CDR1 SGHAT, CDR2 FQNNGV. This CDR3 has 16 amino acids. CDR3 DNA: TGTGCCAGCAGCTTAGATCGTACGGGGGCTAACTATGGCTACACCTTC. It yields the protein CASSLDRTGANYGYTF.